This T cell receptor beta chain came from a study of T cells after yellow fever vaccination. Whole-study context: Where fractions had low cell numbers, libraries were prepared from them with the SMART-Seq v4 Ultra Low Input RNA kit.

Whole-study findings and limits: There was a small share of clonotypes that showed up in both the CD4 and CD8 compartments. Re-detected after boosting: most primary clones, 96% of CD4 and 88% of CD8.

This clonotype was counted many times. No antigen is known for it. The CDR3 is made up of 14 amino acids. Deletions cut 8 bases from V and 3 bases from J, with 17 bases between. The 5'RACE template-switching step produced TCR cDNA and added a universal primer site and UMIs. TCRdb passed the 5' RACE reads through MiXCR, listing each CDR3 protein once. The sample consists of hundreds of thousands of distinct CDR3 sequences, approximately 13% of them appearing once. Sequenced here: PBMCs, sampled on the day of the yellow fever booster vaccination. The rearrangement links TRBV12-3 or TRBV12-4 to TRBJ2-7; the D call may be TRBD1 or TRBD2 (5 bases each). The receptor's source is a man younger than 45 who received the YFV17D yellow fever vaccine. For the CDR3, the DNA is TGTGCCAGCCAGGGACCCCTCCTAGACTACGAGCAGTACTTC. Protein product: CASQGPLLDYEQYF.